These T cell receptor beta chains were read from a single sample in a study of shared clonotypes between healthy human individuals. Sequencing used immunoSEQ multiplex PCR; TCRdb keeps in-frame clones, though not all of them. Found here are a few million clones, approximately 95% of them singletons; the top ten hold 0.39%. The source material was naive CD4+ T cells from PBMCs. These receptors all stem from a man aged 18-30 years in good health. Some clones in this sample may be carry-over from other donors' samples. CDR3s include the opening cysteine and the closing phenylalanine or tryptophan. Clone size appears in some rows only: once, few, many, or a class for an expanded clone.

j_call: TRBJ1-2
v_call: TRBV7-2
clone_size: .
cdr3_aa: CASSLGTGQFYGYTF

j_call: TRBJ1-3
v_call: TRBV7-9
clone_size: .
cdr3_aa: CASSLVGTGGNTIYF

j_call: TRBJ2-7
v_call: TRBV5-1
clone_size: few
cdr3_aa: CASSPRASGSSYEQYF

j_call: TRBJ1-2
v_call: TRBV28
clone_size: .
cdr3_aa: CASSSGQVYGYTF

j_call: TRBJ1-3
v_call: TRBV7-9
clone_size: .
cdr3_aa: CASSLGVSGNTIYF

j_call: TRBJ2-3
v_call: TRBV7-6
clone_size: once
cdr3_aa: CASGQNTDTQYF

j_call: TRBJ2-7
v_call: TRBV5-5
clone_size: .
cdr3_aa: CASSLVVDRGRYEQYF

j_call: TRBJ2-7
v_call: TRBV28
clone_size: once
cdr3_aa: CASSLGGGWEQYF

j_call: TRBJ2-2
v_call: TRBV19
clone_size: once
cdr3_aa: CASLRWGTGELFF

j_call: TRBJ1-1
v_call: TRBV28
clone_size: .
cdr3_aa: CASSFSGRVAEAFF

j_call: TRBJ1-3
v_call: TRBV9
clone_size: .
cdr3_aa: CASSVAGSNSGNTIYF

j_call: TRBJ1-1
v_call: TRBV19
clone_size: .
cdr3_aa: CASSISGRYTEAFF

j_call: TRBJ1-5
v_call: TRBV19
clone_size: .
cdr3_aa: CASSQQGTKRNQPQHF

j_call: TRBJ1-4
v_call: TRBV28
clone_size: .
cdr3_aa: CASSLPWEGEKLFF

j_call: TRBJ2-1
v_call: TRBV11-1
clone_size: .
cdr3_aa: CASRRLAGAGGEQFF

j_call: TRBJ2-5
v_call: TRBV9
clone_size: .
cdr3_aa: CASSVAGQGKETQYF

j_call: TRBJ2-1
v_call: TRBV14
clone_size: few
cdr3_aa: CASSSIFGQGGEQFF

j_call: TRBJ2-1
v_call: TRBV9
clone_size: .
cdr3_aa: CASSVNPWGGYNEQFF

j_call: TRBJ1-5
v_call: TRBV28
clone_size: few
cdr3_aa: CASQIGGQPQHF

j_call: TRBJ2-7
v_call: TRBV27
clone_size: .
cdr3_aa: CASSDRTSLYEQYF

j_call: TRBJ2-2
v_call: TRBV28
clone_size: .
cdr3_aa: CASSFWTGDNTGELFF

j_call: TRBJ1-1
v_call: TRBV30
clone_size: .
cdr3_aa: CAWSVGGTEAFF

j_call: TRBJ2-1
v_call: TRBV2
clone_size: .
cdr3_aa: CASRRDRVGNNEQFF

j_call: TRBJ2-1
v_call: TRBV29-1
clone_size: .
cdr3_aa: CSVESLAGAYNEQFF

j_call: TRBJ1-2
v_call: TRBV28
clone_size: .
cdr3_aa: CASSPLSADPYGYTF

j_call: TRBJ2-2
v_call: TRBV28
clone_size: .
cdr3_aa: CAHRDGTYNTGELFF

j_call: TRBJ1-2
v_call: TRBV7-2
clone_size: .
cdr3_aa: CASSYRGQGAHYGYTF

j_call: TRBJ2-7
v_call: TRBV7-9
clone_size: .
cdr3_aa: CASSLVGGSSYEQYF

j_call: TRBJ2-1
v_call: TRBV6-1
clone_size: .
cdr3_aa: CASYDPYSYNEQFF

j_call: TRBJ2-1
v_call: TRBV9
clone_size: .
cdr3_aa: CASSERDNEQFF

j_call: TRBJ2-3
v_call: TRBV15
clone_size: .
cdr3_aa: CATSRDPTRTASADTQYF

j_call: TRBJ1-1
v_call: TRBV5-6
clone_size: .
cdr3_aa: CASSRTPGASEAFF

j_call: TRBJ2-1
v_call: TRBV2
clone_size: .
cdr3_aa: CASIPFGGENNEQFF

j_call: TRBJ1-2
v_call: TRBV10-3
clone_size: .
cdr3_aa: CAITGTGSFYGYTF

j_call: TRBJ2-7
v_call: TRBV2
clone_size: once
cdr3_aa: CASRIAGAPAYEQYF

j_call: TRBJ2-7
v_call: TRBV30
clone_size: .
cdr3_aa: CAWRTGGVSSYEQYF

j_call: TRBJ1-5
v_call: TRBV18
clone_size: .
cdr3_aa: CASSPRQASQPQHF

j_call: TRBJ2-7
v_call: TRBV6-1
clone_size: .
cdr3_aa: CASSGPRRSWAYEQYF

j_call: TRBJ1-1
v_call: TRBV7-3
clone_size: .
cdr3_aa: CASSFRMNTEAFF

j_call: TRBJ1-4
v_call: TRBV4-3
clone_size: .
cdr3_aa: CASSQGVGQGAANEKLFF

j_call: TRBJ2-5
v_call: TRBV7-9
clone_size: .
cdr3_aa: CASSSGWTGGYQETQYF

j_call: TRBJ1-2
v_call: TRBV19
clone_size: .
cdr3_aa: CASSIATGPSGYGYTF

j_call: TRBJ1-2
v_call: TRBV5-1
clone_size: .
cdr3_aa: CASSLGSYGYTF

j_call: TRBJ2-7
v_call: TRBV6-6
clone_size: .
cdr3_aa: CASSYGGTTYEQYF

j_call: TRBJ2-5
v_call: TRBV29-1
clone_size: .
cdr3_aa: CSETTGGAETQYF

j_call: TRBJ2-2
v_call: TRBV15
clone_size: .
cdr3_aa: CATSRDGGAGGELFF

j_call: TRBJ2-5
v_call: TRBV5-1
clone_size: .
cdr3_aa: CASSSTVQETQYF